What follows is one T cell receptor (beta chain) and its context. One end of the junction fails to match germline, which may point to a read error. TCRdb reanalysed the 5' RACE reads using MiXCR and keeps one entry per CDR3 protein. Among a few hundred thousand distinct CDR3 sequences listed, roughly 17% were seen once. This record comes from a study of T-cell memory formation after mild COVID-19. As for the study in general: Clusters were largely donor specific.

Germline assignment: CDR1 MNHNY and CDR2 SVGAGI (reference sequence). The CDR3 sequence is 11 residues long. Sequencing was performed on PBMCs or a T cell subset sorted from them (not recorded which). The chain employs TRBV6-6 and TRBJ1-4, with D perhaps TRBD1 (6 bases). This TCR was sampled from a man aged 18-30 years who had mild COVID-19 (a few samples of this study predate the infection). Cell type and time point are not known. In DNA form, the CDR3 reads TGTGCCAGCAGTTACTCGGGACACCCAACCTTT. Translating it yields CASSYSGHPTF.